Detailed here is one T cell receptor (beta chain). Its cognate antigen is unknown. The data were taken from a study of regulatory T cells in long-lasting Graves disease. The time point was: persistent/refractory GD, antithyroid drugs over 5 years with positive TRAb. Generation of the TCR library employed RNA extracted from PBMCs. Libraries of TCR beta came from iRepertoire HTBI primers plus Arm-PCR of CDR3 regions. The authors' processing: Spanning all samples, the identified segments comprised some 66 TRBV and approximately 13 TRBJ. TCRdb processed the multiplex PCR reads anew with MiXCR; each CDR3 protein has one entry. The V and J calls and clone size come from TCRdb's table, not from the authors' own analysis. Here the sample spans 450,000 or so distinct CDR3 sequences, under 25% being singletons. General observations from the study: For persistent Graves' patients, TCR diversity was lower than for newly diagnosed ones.

This material consisted of peripheral blood mononuclear cells (PBMCs), taken when the disease was refractory, from a patient treated with antithyroid drugs. This sequence originates from a female donor with Graves disease.

The CDR3 DNA sequence: TGTGCCAGTAGTACCTGGCCCGAAACCGCCACAGATACGCAGTATTTT. Amino acid sequence: CASSTWPETATDTQYF. The V and J genes are TRBV19 and TRBJ2-3; no clear D. V was trimmed by 4 bases and J by 2 bases, leaving 16 bases between them. Germline CDR1 reads LNHDA; CDR2 reads SQIVND (reference sequence). The CDR3 loop spans 16 amino acids. The full variable domain, its missing parts supplied by reference TRBV19 and TRBJ2-3, is DGGITQSPKYLFRKEGQNVTLSCEQNLNHDAMYWYRQDPGQGLRLIYYSQIVNDFQKGDIAEGYSVSREKKESFPLTVTSAQKNPTAFYLCASSTWPETATDTQYFGPGTRLTVL.